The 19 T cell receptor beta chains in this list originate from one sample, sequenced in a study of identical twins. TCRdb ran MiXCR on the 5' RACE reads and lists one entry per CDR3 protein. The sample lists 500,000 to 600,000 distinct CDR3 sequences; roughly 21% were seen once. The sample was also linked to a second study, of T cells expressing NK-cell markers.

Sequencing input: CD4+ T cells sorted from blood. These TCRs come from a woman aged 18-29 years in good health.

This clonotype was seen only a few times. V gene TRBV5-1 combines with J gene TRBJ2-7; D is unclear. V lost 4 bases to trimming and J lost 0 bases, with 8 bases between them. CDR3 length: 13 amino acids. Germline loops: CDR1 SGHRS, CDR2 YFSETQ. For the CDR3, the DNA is TGCGCCAGCAGCGTGACGGTCTCCTACGAGCAGTACTTC. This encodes CASSVTVSYEQYF.

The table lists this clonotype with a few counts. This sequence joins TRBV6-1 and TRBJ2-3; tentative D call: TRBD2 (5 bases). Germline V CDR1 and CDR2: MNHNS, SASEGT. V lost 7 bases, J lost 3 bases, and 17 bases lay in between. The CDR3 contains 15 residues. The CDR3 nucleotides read TGTGCCAGCACCTCTCGTGGGAGAGAGACAGATACGCAGTATTTT. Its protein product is CASTSRGRETDTQYF.

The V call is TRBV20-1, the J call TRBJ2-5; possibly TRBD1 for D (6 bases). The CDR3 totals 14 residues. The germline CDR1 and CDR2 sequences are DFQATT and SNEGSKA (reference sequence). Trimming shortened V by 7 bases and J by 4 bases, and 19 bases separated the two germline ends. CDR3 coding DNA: TGCAGTGTCAGGGGTCCTGGGTTTGGAGAGACCCAGTACTTC. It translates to CSVRGPGFGETQYF.

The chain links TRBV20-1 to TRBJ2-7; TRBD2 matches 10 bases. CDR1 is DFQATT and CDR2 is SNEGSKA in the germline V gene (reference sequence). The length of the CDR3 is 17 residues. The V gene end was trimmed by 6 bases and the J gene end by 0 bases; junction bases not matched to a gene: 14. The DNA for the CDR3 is TGCAGTGCCGCGGGGGGGAGGGTAGCGGGAGGCTCCTACGAGCAGTACTTC. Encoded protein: CSAAGGRVAGGSYEQYF.

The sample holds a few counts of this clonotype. The CDR3 reads CASSWSVMSNQPQHF. Here the CDR3 DNA reads TGTGCCAGTAGTTGGTCGGTCATGAGCAATCAGCCCCAGCATTTT. V gene TRBV19 combines with J gene TRBJ1-5; D remains ambiguous. Trimming left V 5 bases short and J 1 base short, with 12 bases between. Germline V gene sequence: CDR1 LNHDA, CDR2 SQIVND (reference sequence). The CDR3 contains 15 residues. Looking up the rest from reference TRBV19 and TRBJ1-5 gives the full variable domain: DGGITQSPKYLFRKEGQNVTLSCEQNLNHDAMYWYRQDPGQGLRLIYYSQIVNDFQKGDIAEGYSVSREKKESFPLTVTSAQKNPTAFYLCASSWSVMSNQPQHFGDGTRLSIL.

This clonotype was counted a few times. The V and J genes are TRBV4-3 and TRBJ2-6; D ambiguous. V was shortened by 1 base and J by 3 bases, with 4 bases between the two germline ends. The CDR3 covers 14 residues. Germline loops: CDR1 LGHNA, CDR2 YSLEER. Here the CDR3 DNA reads TGCGCCAGCAGCCAAGGTGGTGGGGCCAACGTCCTGACTTTC. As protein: CASSQGGGANVLTF.

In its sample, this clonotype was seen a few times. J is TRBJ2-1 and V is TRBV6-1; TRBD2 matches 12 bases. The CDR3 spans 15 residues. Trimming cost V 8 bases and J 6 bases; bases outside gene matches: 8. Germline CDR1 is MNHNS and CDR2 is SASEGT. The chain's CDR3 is CASRWTSGTFNEQFF. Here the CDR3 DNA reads TGTGCCAGCCGCTGGACTAGCGGGACCTTCAATGAGCAGTTCTTC.

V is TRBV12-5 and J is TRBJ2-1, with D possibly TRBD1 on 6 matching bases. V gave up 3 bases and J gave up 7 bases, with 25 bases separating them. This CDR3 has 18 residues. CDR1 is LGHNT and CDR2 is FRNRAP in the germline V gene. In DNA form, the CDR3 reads TGTGCTAGTGGTTTCATATCCGACGGGACATCCGGATGGAATGAGCAGTTCTTC. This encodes CASGFISDGTSGWNEQFF.

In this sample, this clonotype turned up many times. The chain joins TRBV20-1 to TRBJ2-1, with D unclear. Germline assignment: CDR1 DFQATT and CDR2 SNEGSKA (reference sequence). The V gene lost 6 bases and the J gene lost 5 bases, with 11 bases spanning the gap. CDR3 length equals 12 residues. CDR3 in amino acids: CSARANHNEQFF. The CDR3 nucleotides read TGCAGTGCCCGAGCCAATCACAATGAGCAGTTCTTC.

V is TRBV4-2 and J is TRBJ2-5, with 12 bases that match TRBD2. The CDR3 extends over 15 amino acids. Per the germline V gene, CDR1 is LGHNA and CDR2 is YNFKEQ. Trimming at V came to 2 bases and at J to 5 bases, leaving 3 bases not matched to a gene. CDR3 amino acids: CASSQLAGGSETQYF. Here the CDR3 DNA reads TGTGCCAGCAGCCAACTAGCGGGGGGGTCTGAGACCCAGTACTTC.

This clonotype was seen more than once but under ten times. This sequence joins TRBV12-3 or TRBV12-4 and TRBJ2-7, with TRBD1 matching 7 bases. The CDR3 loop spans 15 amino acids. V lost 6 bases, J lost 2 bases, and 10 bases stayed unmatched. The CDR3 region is CASSTDRVGTYEQYF. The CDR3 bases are TGTGCCAGCAGCACCGACAGGGTCGGGACCTACGAGCAGTACTTC.

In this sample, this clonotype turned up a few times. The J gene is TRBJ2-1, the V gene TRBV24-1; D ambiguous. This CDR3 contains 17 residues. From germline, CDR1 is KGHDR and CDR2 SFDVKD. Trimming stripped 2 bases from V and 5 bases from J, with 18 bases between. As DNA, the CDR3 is TGTGCCACCAGTGATTCCGACCCGGGTAGGGCAAACAATGAGCAGTTCTTC. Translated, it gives CATSDSDPGRANNEQFF.

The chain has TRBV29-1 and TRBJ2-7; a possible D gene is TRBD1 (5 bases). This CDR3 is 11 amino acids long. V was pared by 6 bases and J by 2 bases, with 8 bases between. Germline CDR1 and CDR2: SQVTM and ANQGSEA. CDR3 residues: CSVVTAYEQYF. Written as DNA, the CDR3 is TGCAGCGTGGTGACAGCCTACGAGCAGTACTTC.

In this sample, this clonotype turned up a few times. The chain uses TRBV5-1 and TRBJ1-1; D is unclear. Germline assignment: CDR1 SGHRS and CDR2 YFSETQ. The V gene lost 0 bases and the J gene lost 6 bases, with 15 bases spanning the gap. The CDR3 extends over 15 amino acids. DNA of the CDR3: TGCGCCAGCAGCTTGGTTGCGGGTTCGGTGGCTGAAGCTTTCTTT. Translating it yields CASSLVAGSVAEAFF. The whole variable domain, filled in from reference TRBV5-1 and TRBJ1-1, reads KAGVTQTPRYLIKTRGQQVTLSCSPISGHRSVSWYQQTPGQGLQFLFEYFSETQRNKGNFPGRFSGRQFSNSRSEMNVSTLELGDSALYLCASSLVAGSVAEAFFGQGTRLTVV.

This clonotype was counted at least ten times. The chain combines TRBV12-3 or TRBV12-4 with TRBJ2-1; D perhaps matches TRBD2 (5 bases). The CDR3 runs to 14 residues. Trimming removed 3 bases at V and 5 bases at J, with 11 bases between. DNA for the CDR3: TGTGCCAGCAGTTTCGGACTGGGGAACAATGAGCAGTTCTTC. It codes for CASSFGLGNNEQFF.

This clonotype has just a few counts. The CDR3 spells CASSLTLGLAFHEQFF. The CDR3 DNA reads TGTGCCAGCAGCTTAACCCTGGGACTAGCTTTTCATGAGCAGTTCTTC. This chain joins TRBV7-3 and TRBJ2-1; 9 positions agree with TRBD2. V trimming: 0 bases; J trimming: 8 bases; junction bases outside the gene matches: 8. The CDR3 runs to 16 residues. The germline CDR1 and CDR2 sequences are SGHTA and FQGTGA.

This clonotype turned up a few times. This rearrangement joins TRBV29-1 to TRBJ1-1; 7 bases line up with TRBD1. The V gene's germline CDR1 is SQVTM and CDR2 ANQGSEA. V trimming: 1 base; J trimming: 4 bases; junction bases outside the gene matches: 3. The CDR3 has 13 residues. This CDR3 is CSVEVQGFTEAFF. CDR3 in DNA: TGCAGCGTTGAAGTACAGGGGTTCACTGAAGCTTTCTTT.

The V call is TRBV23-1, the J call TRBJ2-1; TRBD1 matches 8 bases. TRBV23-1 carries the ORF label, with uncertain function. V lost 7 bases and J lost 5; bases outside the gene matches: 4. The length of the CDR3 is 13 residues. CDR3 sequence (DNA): TGCGCCAGCATCCTACAGGGGGACAATGAGCAGTTCTTC. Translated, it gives CASILQGDNEQFF.

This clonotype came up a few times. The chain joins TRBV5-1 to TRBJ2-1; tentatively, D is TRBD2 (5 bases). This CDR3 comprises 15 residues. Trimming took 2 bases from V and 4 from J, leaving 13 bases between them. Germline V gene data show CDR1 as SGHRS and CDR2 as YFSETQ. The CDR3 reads CASSFLPTKYNEQFF. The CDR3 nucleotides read TGCGCCAGCAGCTTCCTGCCGACTAAGTACAATGAGCAGTTCTTC.